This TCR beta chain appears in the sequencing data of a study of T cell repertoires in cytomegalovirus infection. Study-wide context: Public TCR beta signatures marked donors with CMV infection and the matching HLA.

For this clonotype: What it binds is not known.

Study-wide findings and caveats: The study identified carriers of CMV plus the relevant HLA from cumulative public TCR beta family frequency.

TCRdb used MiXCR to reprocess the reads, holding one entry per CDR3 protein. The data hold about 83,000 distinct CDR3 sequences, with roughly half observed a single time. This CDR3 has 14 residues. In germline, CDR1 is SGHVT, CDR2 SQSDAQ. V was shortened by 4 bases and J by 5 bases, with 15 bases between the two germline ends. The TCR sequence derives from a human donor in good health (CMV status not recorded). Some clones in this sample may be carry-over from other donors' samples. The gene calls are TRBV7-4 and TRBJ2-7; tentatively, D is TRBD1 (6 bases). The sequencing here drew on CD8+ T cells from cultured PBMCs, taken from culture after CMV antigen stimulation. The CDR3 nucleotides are TGTGCCAGCAGCTCACCTCAGGGGTCCGACGAGCAGTACTTC. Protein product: CASSSPQGSDEQYF.